This entry lists 4 T cell receptor beta chains sequenced from one sample in a study of regulatory T cells in long-lasting Graves disease. For TCR beta, libraries came from iRepertoire HTBI primers and Arm-PCR of CDR3 regions. From the multiplex PCR reads, TCRdb called clonotypes with MiXCR, one entry per CDR3 protein. In the table there are roughly 530,000 distinct CDR3 sequences, roughly 16% of which are singletons. Time point in this sample: newly diagnosed GD, antithyroid drugs for less than 3 months. From RNA extracted from PBMCs, the TCR library was made. This sample was shared with a second study, whose subject was T cells in Graves' hyperthyroidism and ophthalmopathy.

Sequencing used peripheral blood mononuclear cells (PBMCs), obtained at new diagnosis, from a patient treated with antithyroid drugs. Every receptor here comes from a woman aged 35-60 years with Graves disease.

In this sample, this clonotype turned up a few times. This chain connects TRBV12-3 or TRBV12-4 to TRBJ1-3, with 7 bases matching TRBD1. V gave up 1 base and J gave up 0 bases; unmatched junction bases: 6. There are 17 residues in the CDR3. CDR3 residues: CASSLGYRGSSGNTIYF. As DNA, the CDR3 is TGTGCCAGCAGTTTAGGATACAGGGGCAGCTCTGGAAACACCATATATTTT.

Many counts were recorded for this clonotype. The V gene is TRBV12-3 or TRBV12-4, the J gene TRBJ1-1; 9 nucleotides align to TRBD1. The CDR3 consists of 14 residues. J lost 3 bases, V lost 6 bases, and 5 bases had no gene match. CDR3 bases: TGTGCCAGCAGGGAAACAGGGGGCGACACTGAAGCTTTCTTT. It yields the protein CASRETGGDTEAFF.

Worth noting for this clonotype: One junction end disagrees with the germline gene, perhaps due to a read error. The chain joins TRBV6-1 to TRBJ1-5, with a possible D match to TRBD1 (5 bases). CDR1 is MNHNS and CDR2 is SASEGT in the germline V gene. This CDR3 is 13 amino acids long. The CDR3 nucleotides are TGTGCCAGCAGTGGTCAGGGCAATCGGCCCCAGCATTTT. This gives the protein CASSGQGNRPQHF.

The CDR3 here is CASSGWGSYEQYF. As DNA, the CDR3 is TGTGCCAGCAGTGGCTGGGGATCCTACGAGCAGTACTTC. The J gene is TRBJ2-7, the V gene TRBV28, with D uncertain. Trimming removed 5 bases at V and 1 base at J, with 9 bases between. Germline V CDR1 and CDR2: MDHEN, SYDVKM. The CDR3 sequence is 13 residues long.